The rows below give T cell receptor beta chains drawn from one sample of a study of T cells in Graves' hyperthyroidism and ophthalmopathy. TCRdb processed the multiplex PCR reads anew with MiXCR; each CDR3 protein has one entry. The table records fewer than 350,000 distinct CDR3 sequences, roughly 15% of them present only once. Sequences were obtained from blood. All receptors come from a woman between 50 and 59 years old with Graves' hyperthyroidism that later progressed to Graves' ophthalmopathy. CDR3s include the opening cysteine and the closing phenylalanine or tryptophan. The D gene is left open where the match is weak. Only some rows state a clone size, as once, few, many or a class for expanded clones.

d_gene: TRBD1
v_gene: TRBV6-2/TRBV6-3
j_gene: TRBJ1-5
abundance: many
CDR3aa: CASSSRNRQGHQPQHF
CDR3nt: TGTGCCAGCAGTTCAAGAAACCGACAGGGGCATCAGCCCCAGCATTTT

d_gene: -
v_gene: TRBV28
j_gene: TRBJ2-7
abundance: many
CDR3aa: CASTPSYEQYF
CDR3nt: TGTGCCAGCACCCCCTCCTACGAGCAGTACTTC

d_gene: TRBD1
v_gene: TRBV28
j_gene: TRBJ2-2
abundance: many
CDR3aa: CASREGASGELFF
CDR3nt: TGTGCCAGCAGAGAGGGGGCGTCCGGGGAGCTGTTTTTT

d_gene: TRBD1
v_gene: TRBV9
j_gene: TRBJ2-1
abundance: -
CDR3aa: CASSGTGDYNKQFF
CDR3nt: TGTGCCAGCAGCGGGACAGGGGATTACAATAAGCAGTTCTTC

d_gene: -
v_gene: TRBV2
j_gene: TRBJ2-7
abundance: many
CDR3aa: CASSDPRGSEYF
CDR3nt: TGTGCCAGCAGTGACCCTAGGGGCTCGGAGTACTTC

d_gene: -
v_gene: TRBV27
j_gene: TRBJ2-1
abundance: many
CDR3aa: CASSLYSFWGGVDGDEQFF
CDR3nt: TGTGCCAGCAGTTTATATTCGTTCTGGGGCGGTGTGGACGGGGATGAGCAGTTCTTC

d_gene: -
v_gene: TRBV11-1
j_gene: TRBJ2-7
abundance: -
CDR3aa: CASSGIRDGYEQYF
CDR3nt: TGTGCCAGCAGCGGGATCCGGGACGGATACGAGCAGTACTTC

d_gene: TRBD1
v_gene: TRBV28
j_gene: TRBJ2-5
abundance: many
CDR3aa: CASSPGQGRFTQETQYF
CDR3nt: TGTGCCAGCAGCCCGGGACAGGGGAGATTCACCCAAGAGACCCAGTACTTC

d_gene: TRBD2
v_gene: TRBV9
j_gene: TRBJ2-1
abundance: many
CDR3aa: CASSVAGGPGNEQFF
CDR3nt: TGTGCCAGCAGCGTAGCGGGAGGGCCGGGGAATGAGCAGTTCTTC

d_gene: TRBD1
v_gene: TRBV2
j_gene: TRBJ2-3
abundance: many
CDR3aa: CASSEVLTGGVPEMDTQYF
CDR3nt: TGTGCCAGCAGTGAAGTCCTTACAGGGGGCGTCCCTGAGATGGATACGCAGTATTTT

d_gene: -
v_gene: TRBV29-1
j_gene: TRBJ2-7
abundance: many
CDR3aa: CSVRDRNYEQYF
CDR3nt: TGCAGCGTTCGAGACAGGAACTACGAGCAGTACTTC

d_gene: TRBD2
v_gene: TRBV27
j_gene: TRBJ2-5
abundance: many
CDR3aa: CASSHQSSGGGEETQYF
CDR3nt: TGTGCCAGCAGTCATCAGTCTAGCGGCGGGGGAGAAGAGACCCAGTACTTC

d_gene: -
v_gene: TRBV28
j_gene: TRBJ2-7
abundance: -
CDR3aa: CATETEDRLFWKPYEQCF
CDR3nt: TGTGCGACTGAAACGGAAGACAGGTTATTCTGGAAACCCTACGAGCAGTGCTTC

d_gene: TRBD2
v_gene: TRBV7-8
j_gene: TRBJ2-1
abundance: many
CDR3aa: CASSLFWRETYNEQFF
CDR3nt: TGTGCCAGCAGCTTATTCTGGCGGGAGACCTACAATGAGCAGTTCTTC

d_gene: -
v_gene: TRBV11-2
j_gene: TRBJ1-1
abundance: many
CDR3aa: CASSSIGTEAFF
CDR3nt: TGTGCCAGCAGCTCGATTGGGACTGAAGCTTTCTTT

d_gene: TRBD2
v_gene: TRBV5-1
j_gene: TRBJ2-1
abundance: many
CDR3aa: CASRQGTSGSYNEQFF
CDR3nt: TGCGCCAGCAGACAGGGTACTAGCGGTTCCTACAATGAGCAGTTCTTC

d_gene: -
v_gene: TRBV9
j_gene: TRBJ2-5
abundance: many
CDR3aa: CASSDGTSWGETQYF
CDR3nt: TGTGCCAGCAGCGACGGGACCTCCTGGGGAGAGACCCAGTACTTC

d_gene: -
v_gene: TRBV25-1
j_gene: TRBJ2-5
abundance: many
CDR3aa: CASSESDFGSQYF
CDR3nt: TGTGCCAGCAGTGAATCGGACTTCGGGAGCCAGTACTTC

d_gene: -
v_gene: TRBV5-5
j_gene: TRBJ2-1
abundance: few
CDR3aa: CASRKGGEQFF
CDR3nt: TGTGCCAGCAGAAAGGGGGGGGAGCAGTTCTTC

d_gene: TRBD1
v_gene: TRBV12-3/TRBV12-4
j_gene: TRBJ2-4
abundance: many
CDR3aa: CASSIRQGDIQYF
CDR3nt: TGTGCCAGCAGTATCAGACAGGGAGACATTCAGTACTTC

d_gene: -
v_gene: TRBV5-1
j_gene: TRBJ1-1
abundance: many
CDR3aa: CASSRRTNTEAFF
CDR3nt: TGCGCCAGCAGCCGTCGTACTAACACTGAAGCTTTCTTT

d_gene: -
v_gene: TRBV12-3/TRBV12-4
j_gene: TRBJ2-2
abundance: many
CDR3aa: CASSLWSGERIGELFF
CDR3nt: TGTGCCAGCAGTTTATGGTCGGGGGAGAGGATCGGGGAGCTGTTTTTT

d_gene: TRBD1
v_gene: TRBV5-1
j_gene: TRBJ1-2
abundance: many
CDR3aa: CASSFGGGLANYGYTF
CDR3nt: TGCGCCAGCAGCTTCGGAGGGGGCCTTGCTAACTATGGCTACACCTTC

d_gene: -
v_gene: TRBV5-1
j_gene: TRBJ2-7
abundance: many
CDR3aa: CASSLLGDYEQYF
CDR3nt: TGCGCCAGCAGCTTGCTGGGGGACTACGAGCAGTACTTC

d_gene: TRBD1
v_gene: TRBV11-2
j_gene: TRBJ2-1
abundance: many
CDR3aa: CASSLDRGDYNEQFF
CDR3nt: TGTGCCAGCAGCTTGGACAGGGGGGACTACAATGAGCAGTTCTTC

d_gene: -
v_gene: TRBV5-1
j_gene: TRBJ2-7
abundance: many
CDR3aa: CASSPLGVSEQYF
CDR3nt: TGCGCCAGCAGCCCGCTTGGGGTCTCCGAGCAGTACTTC

d_gene: -
v_gene: TRBV6-1
j_gene: TRBJ1-2
abundance: -
CDR3aa: CASLNQPGAREESYGYTF
CDR3nt: TGTGCCAGCCTAAACCAACCCGGGGCCCGGGAGGAGAGCTATGGCTACACCTTC

d_gene: TRBD2
v_gene: TRBV11-3
j_gene: TRBJ2-1
abundance: -
CDR3aa: CASSLSGGADNEQFF
CDR3nt: TGTGCCAGCAGCCTTAGCGGGGGGGCCGACAATGAGCAGTTCTTC

d_gene: -
v_gene: TRBV4-1
j_gene: TRBJ2-5
abundance: many
CDR3aa: CASSQGFRNQETQYF
CDR3nt: TGCGCCAGCAGCCAAGGGTTTAGAAACCAAGAGACCCAGTACTTC

d_gene: TRBD1
v_gene: TRBV3-1
j_gene: TRBJ2-5
abundance: many
CDR3aa: CASSLFQTGLEETQYF
CDR3nt: TGTGCCAGCAGCCTCTTCCAGACAGGGTTAGAAGAGACCCAGTACTTC

d_gene: -
v_gene: TRBV28
j_gene: TRBJ2-5
abundance: many
CDR3aa: CASSFLVPETQYF
CDR3nt: TGTGCCAGCAGTTTCCTAGTACCAGAGACCCAGTACTTC

d_gene: -
v_gene: TRBV29-1
j_gene: TRBJ2-1
abundance: many
CDR3aa: CSVDGTSDEQFF
CDR3nt: TGCAGCGTTGATGGGACAAGCGATGAGCAGTTCTTC

d_gene: -
v_gene: TRBV30
j_gene: TRBJ1-2
abundance: -
CDR3aa: CAWTTGYDYGYTF
CDR3nt: TGTGCCTGGACGACAGGATACGACTATGGCTACACCTTC

d_gene: -
v_gene: TRBV12-3/TRBV12-4
j_gene: TRBJ1-2
abundance: many
CDR3aa: CASSLWGSYGYTF
CDR3nt: TGTGCCAGCAGTTTATGGGGGTCCTATGGCTACACCTTC

d_gene: TRBD2
v_gene: TRBV10-1
j_gene: TRBJ2-5
abundance: many
CDR3aa: CASSGGLAEETQYF
CDR3nt: TGCGCCAGCAGCGGGGGACTAGCGGAGGAGACCCAGTACTTC

d_gene: -
v_gene: TRBV11-2
j_gene: TRBJ2-4
abundance: many
CDR3aa: CASSPKTVAKNIQYF
CDR3nt: TGTGCCAGCAGCCCCAAGACAGTAGCCAAAAACATTCAGTACTTC

d_gene: TRBD2
v_gene: TRBV11-3
j_gene: TRBJ2-1
abundance: many
CDR3aa: CASSPVPILAGVANEQFF
CDR3nt: TGTGCCAGCAGCCCCGTGCCAATATTAGCGGGAGTGGCCAATGAGCAGTTCTTC

d_gene: TRBD2
v_gene: TRBV20-1
j_gene: TRBJ2-1
abundance: -
CDR3aa: CSAGGLAGGSNEQFF
CDR3nt: TGCAGTGCTGGCGGACTAGCGGGAGGGAGTAATGAGCAGTTCTTC

d_gene: TRBD2
v_gene: TRBV2
j_gene: TRBJ2-7
abundance: -
CDR3aa: CASSGGGGLAGAGEQYF
CDR3nt: TGTGCCAGCAGCGGAGGGGGGGGACTAGCGGGAGCTGGCGAGCAGTACTTC

d_gene: -
v_gene: TRBV6-2/TRBV6-3
j_gene: TRBJ2-5
abundance: many
CDR3aa: CASRPQLYQETQYF
CDR3nt: TGTGCCAGCAGACCTCAATTGTACCAAGAGACCCAGTACTTC

d_gene: -
v_gene: TRBV4-1
j_gene: TRBJ2-7
abundance: -
CDR3aa: CASSQDPSKSYEQYF
CDR3nt: TGCGCCAGCAGCCAAGACCCTAGCAAATCCTACGAGCAGTACTTC

d_gene: TRBD1
v_gene: TRBV27
j_gene: TRBJ2-5
abundance: many
CDR3aa: CASRLRGIETQYF
CDR3nt: TGTGCCAGCAGGCTCAGGGGGATTGAGACCCAGTACTTC

d_gene: -
v_gene: TRBV2
j_gene: TRBJ2-7
abundance: many
CDR3aa: CASRPPGRGYEQYF
CDR3nt: TGTGCCAGCAGGCCTCCTGGACGGGGCTACGAGCAGTACTTC

d_gene: -
v_gene: TRBV5-1
j_gene: TRBJ1-6
abundance: -
CDR3aa: CASSFSDSYNSPLHF
CDR3nt: TGCGCCAGCAGCTTTTCAGACAGCTATAATTCACCCCTCCACTTT

d_gene: -
v_gene: TRBV10-3
j_gene: TRBJ1-4
abundance: few
CDR3aa: CATGWDGEKLFF
CDR3nt: TGTGCCACCGGTTGGGACGGGGAAAAACTGTTTTTT

d_gene: TRBD1
v_gene: TRBV3-1
j_gene: TRBJ1-6
abundance: few
CDR3aa: CASSHETGDNSPLHF
CDR3nt: TGTGCCAGCAGCCATGAGACAGGGGATAATTCACCCCTCCACTTT

d_gene: TRBD1
v_gene: TRBV7-9
j_gene: TRBJ2-1
abundance: -
CDR3aa: CASSLPTGGLDNEQFF
CDR3nt: TGTGCCAGCAGCTTACCCACAGGGGGGTTAGACAATGAGCAATTCTTC

d_gene: TRBD2
v_gene: TRBV30
j_gene: TRBJ2-5
abundance: many
CDR3aa: CAWTGAGGLETQYF
CDR3nt: TGTGCCTGGACCGGAGCGGGAGGACTAGAGACCCAGTACTTC

d_gene: -
v_gene: TRBV12-3/TRBV12-4
j_gene: TRBJ2-4
abundance: many
CDR3aa: CASSSNTAADIQYF
CDR3nt: TGTGCCAGCAGTTCTAACACGGCGGCGGACATTCAGTACTTC

d_gene: -
v_gene: TRBV20-1
j_gene: TRBJ1-4
abundance: -
CDR3aa: CSARGGLEGEKLFF
CDR3nt: TGCAGTGCTAGGGGAGGGTTGGAGGGTGAAAAACTGTTTTTT

d_gene: -
v_gene: TRBV28
j_gene: TRBJ1-2
abundance: few
CDR3aa: CAIPRGVNGYTF
CDR3nt: TGTGCCATCCCAAGGGGGGTTAATGGCTACACCTTC

d_gene: TRBD1
v_gene: TRBV28
j_gene: TRBJ2-7
abundance: -
CDR3aa: CASSLLSWDRVYEQYF
CDR3nt: TGTGCCAGCAGTCTACTATCCTGGGACAGGGTCTACGAGCAGTACTTC

d_gene: -
v_gene: TRBV5-4
j_gene: TRBJ2-7
abundance: -
CDR3aa: CASSSQHYEQYF
CDR3nt: TGTGCCAGCAGTTCTCAGCACTACGAGCAGTACTTC

d_gene: -
v_gene: TRBV28
j_gene: TRBJ2-2
abundance: many
CDR3aa: CASSPTTLNTGELFF
CDR3nt: TGTGCCAGCAGTCCGACGACGCTGAACACCGGGGAGCTGTTTTTT

d_gene: -
v_gene: TRBV20-1
j_gene: TRBJ2-3
abundance: many
CDR3aa: CSAPRGQVVDTQYF
CDR3nt: TGCAGTGCTCCGAGGGGCCAGGTCGTAGATACGCAGTATTTT

d_gene: -
v_gene: TRBV25-1
j_gene: TRBJ1-1
abundance: -
CDR3aa: CASRGKGYTEAFF
CDR3nt: TGTGCCAGCAGGGGCAAAGGGTACACTGAAGCTTTCTTT

d_gene: -
v_gene: TRBV6-1
j_gene: TRBJ1-5
abundance: many
CDR3aa: CASSEAGGQPQHF
CDR3nt: TGTGCCAGCAGTGAAGCGGGGGGACAGCCCCAGCATTTT

d_gene: TRBD1
v_gene: TRBV24-1
j_gene: TRBJ2-1
abundance: -
CDR3aa: CATSSRDRESNEQFF
CDR3nt: TGTGCCACCAGTTCTCGGGACAGGGAAAGCAATGAGCAGTTCTTC

d_gene: -
v_gene: TRBV6-1
j_gene: TRBJ2-2
abundance: -
CDR3aa: CASSSRPDRGIGELFF
CDR3nt: TGTGCCAGCAGTTCTCGGCCGGACAGAGGAATCGGGGAGCTGTTTTTT

d_gene: -
v_gene: TRBV5-1
j_gene: TRBJ1-1
abundance: many
CDR3aa: CASSFGPGTPNTEAFF
CDR3nt: TGCGCCAGCAGCTTTGGACCCGGGACACCGAACACTGAAGCTTTCTTT